This T cell receptor beta chain was found in a study of shared clonotypes between healthy human individuals. Study as a whole: The donors, two women and a few men, were aged 18 to 49.

Regarding the study as a whole: In having few donors, the study represented limited genetic and exposure-history diversity. Estimated richness values were generally larger in naive subsets than in memory subsets.

The data were produced by immunoSEQ multiplex PCR, yet TCRdb's version contains in-frame clones alone and is incomplete. The table lists more than 2 million clones, 85% to 95% of them singletons. This clone occurred once. Its antigen is undetermined. V was trimmed by 3 bases and J by 1 base, leaving 3 bases between them. The CDR3 extends over 12 amino acids. Germline CDR1 reads SQVTM; CDR2 reads ANQGSEA. Naive CD8 cells comprised CD45RO-negative, CCR7-positively selected cells, excluding terminally differentiated effector memory CD45RA+ cells. Nashville, Tennessee was home to all donors, who were Caucasian adults.

This TCR derives from a man aged 18 to 29 in good health. The sample consisted of naive CD8+ T cells sorted from blood. The J gene is TRBJ1-4, the V gene TRBV29-1; no clear D. The CDR3 bases are TGCAGCGTTGAGGAAACTAATGAAAAACTGTTTTTT. Translating gives CSVEETNEKLFF.